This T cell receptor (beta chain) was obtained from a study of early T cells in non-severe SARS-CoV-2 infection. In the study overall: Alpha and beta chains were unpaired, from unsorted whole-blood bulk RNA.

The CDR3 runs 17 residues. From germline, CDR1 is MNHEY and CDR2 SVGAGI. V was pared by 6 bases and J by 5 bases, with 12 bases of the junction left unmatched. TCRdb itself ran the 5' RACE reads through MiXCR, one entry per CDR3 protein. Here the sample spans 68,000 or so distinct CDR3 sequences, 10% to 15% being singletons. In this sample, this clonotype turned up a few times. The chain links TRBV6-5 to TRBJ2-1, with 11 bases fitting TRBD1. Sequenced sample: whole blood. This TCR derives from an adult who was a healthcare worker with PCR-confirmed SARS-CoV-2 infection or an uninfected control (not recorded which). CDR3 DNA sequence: TGTGCCAGCAGGCGCTTCTCAGGGACAGGGGGACACAATGAGCAGTTCTTC. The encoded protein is CASRRFSGTGGHNEQFF.